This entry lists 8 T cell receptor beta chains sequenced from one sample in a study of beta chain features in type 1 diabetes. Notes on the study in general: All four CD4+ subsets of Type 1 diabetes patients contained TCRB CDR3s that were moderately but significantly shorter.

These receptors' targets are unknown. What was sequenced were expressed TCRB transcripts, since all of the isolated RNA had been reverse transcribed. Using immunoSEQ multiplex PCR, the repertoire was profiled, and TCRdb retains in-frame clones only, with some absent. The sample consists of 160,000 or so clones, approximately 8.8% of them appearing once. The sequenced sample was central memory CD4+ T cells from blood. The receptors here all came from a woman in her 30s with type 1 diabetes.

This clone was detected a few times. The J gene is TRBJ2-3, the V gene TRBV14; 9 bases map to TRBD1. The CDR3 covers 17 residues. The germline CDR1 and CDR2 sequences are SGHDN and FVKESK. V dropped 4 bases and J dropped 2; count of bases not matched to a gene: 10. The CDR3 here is CASSRGPRDRDTDTQYF. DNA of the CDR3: TGTGCCAGCAGCCGAGGCCCCCGGGACAGGGACACAGATACGCAGTATTTT. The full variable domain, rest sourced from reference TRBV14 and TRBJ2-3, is EAGVTQFPSHSVIEKGQTVTLRCDPISGHDNLYWYRRVMGKEIKFLLHFVKESKQDESGMPNNRFLAERTGGTYSTLKVQPAELEDSGVYFCASSRGPRDRDTDTQYFGPGTRLTVL.

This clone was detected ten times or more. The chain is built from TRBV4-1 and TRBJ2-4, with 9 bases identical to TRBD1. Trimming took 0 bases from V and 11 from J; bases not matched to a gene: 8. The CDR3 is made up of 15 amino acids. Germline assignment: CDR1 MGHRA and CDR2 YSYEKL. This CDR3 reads CASSQDGTGWGVQYF. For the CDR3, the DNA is TGCGCCAGCAGCCAAGATGGGACAGGGTGGGGCGTTCAGTACTTC.

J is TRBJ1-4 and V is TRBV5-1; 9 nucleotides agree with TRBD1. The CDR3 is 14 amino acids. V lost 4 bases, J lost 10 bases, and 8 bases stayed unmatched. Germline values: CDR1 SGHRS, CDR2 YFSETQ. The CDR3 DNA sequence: TGCGCCAGCAGCCAGGGACAGGGCGAGGGAAAACTGTTTTTT. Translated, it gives CASSQGQGEGKLFF. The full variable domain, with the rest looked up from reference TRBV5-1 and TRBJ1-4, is KAGVTQTPRYLIKTRGQQVTLSCSPISGHRSVSWYQQTPGQGLQFLFEYFSETQRNKGNFPGRFSGRQFSNSRSEMNVSTLELGDSALYLCASSQGQGEGKLFFGSGTQLSVL.

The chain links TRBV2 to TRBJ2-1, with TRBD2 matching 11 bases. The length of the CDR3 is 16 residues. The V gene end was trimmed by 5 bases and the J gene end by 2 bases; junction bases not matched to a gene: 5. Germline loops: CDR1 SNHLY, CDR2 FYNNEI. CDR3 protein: CASSPGLAVTYNEQFF. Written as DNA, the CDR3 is TGTGCCAGCAGTCCGGGACTAGCGGTAACCTACAATGAGCAGTTCTTC.

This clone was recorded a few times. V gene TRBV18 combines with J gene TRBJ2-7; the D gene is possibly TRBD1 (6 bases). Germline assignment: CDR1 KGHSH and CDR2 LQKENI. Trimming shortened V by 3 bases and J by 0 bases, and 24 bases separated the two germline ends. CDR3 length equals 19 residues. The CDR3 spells CASSPSWGIQGRGSYEQYF. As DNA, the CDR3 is TGTGCCAGCTCACCTTCATGGGGGATACAGGGAAGGGGCTCCTACGAGCAGTACTTC.

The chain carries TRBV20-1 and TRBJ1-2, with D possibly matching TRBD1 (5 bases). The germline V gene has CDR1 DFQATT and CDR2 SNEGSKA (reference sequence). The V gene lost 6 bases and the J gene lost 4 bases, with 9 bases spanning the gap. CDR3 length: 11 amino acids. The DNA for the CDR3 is TGCAGTGCAACCGACAGCTATGGCTACACCTTC. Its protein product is CSATDSYGYTF.

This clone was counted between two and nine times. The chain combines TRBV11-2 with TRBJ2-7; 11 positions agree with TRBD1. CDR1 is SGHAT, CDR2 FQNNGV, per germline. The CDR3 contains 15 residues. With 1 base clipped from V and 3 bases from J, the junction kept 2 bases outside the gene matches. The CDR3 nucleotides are TGTGCCAGCAGCTTAGCGGGACAGGGGGGCTACGAGCAGTACTTC. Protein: CASSLAGQGGYEQYF.

The CDR3 here is CASRGTGGETQYF. Here the CDR3 DNA reads TGTGCCAGTAGAGGGACAGGGGGGGAGACCCAGTACTTC. The rearrangement joins TRBV19 to TRBJ2-5, with 11 bases identical to TRBD1. Germline values: CDR1 LNHDA, CDR2 SQIVND (reference sequence). Trimming at V came to 6 bases and at J to 5 bases, leaving 2 bases not matched to a gene. There are 13 residues in the CDR3.